This paragraph reports one T cell receptor beta chain. Its antigen is not identified. This entry belongs to a study of Ad26.COV2.S vaccination and SARS-CoV-2 variants. Study-wide results and limits: Those who received the vaccine showed greater spike-specific TCR breadth than those given placebo.

The CDR3 is made up of 17 amino acids. Looked up from germline, CDR1 is MGHRA and CDR2 is YSYEKL. V lost 4 bases to trimming and J lost 7 bases; unmatched junction nucleotides: 18. Treatment indicated: roughly 18 received Ad26.COV2.S at low or high dose, single or two shots; about 5 received placebo; per-sample allocation not given. Collection of samples fell on day 63 after the first vaccine or placebo injection. Sequenced by immunoSEQ multiplex PCR; TCRdb stores in-frame clones only, minus some. The table has 350,000 to 500,000 clones, about 93% seen once; the top ten hold 12%. V and J are TRBV4-1 and TRBJ2-7; TRBD1 matches at 8 bases. The input for sequencing was peripheral blood, taken in a trial of Ad26.COV2.S vaccine versus placebo. The clonotype comes from a person between 18 and 59 years old who received the Ad26.COV2.S COVID-19 vaccine or a placebo. In DNA form, the CDR3 reads TGCGCCAGCAGCCGAGCAGGGGGGTGGCAGGGGGCTGAAGAGCAGTACTTC. Its translation is CASSRAGGWQGAEEQYF.